The source of this T cell receptor beta chain is a study of cytomegalovirus exposure and HLA in healthy donors. For this clone: Its antigen is not known.

Regarding the study as a whole: The study recorded more than 150 TCR beta chains that were cytomegalovirus-associated. Many donors shared some public TCRs, even though most TCR sequences were rare. For presence/absence analyses, sequencing depth was assumed to be roughly uniform across donors. Reports showed the classifier diagnosing cytomegalovirus status with high specificity and sensitivity.

The germline V gene encodes CDR1 LGHNA and CDR2 YNFKEQ. The V gene lost 0 bases and the J gene lost 8 bases, with 19 bases spanning the gap. The CDR3 loop spans 16 amino acids. Primers: 60 Vbeta forward and 13 Jbeta reverse. Repertoires were generated with immunoSEQ multiplex PCR, while TCRdb's copy carries only in-frame clones and drops some. The profile shows approximately 130,000 clones, roughly 80% of them singletons. Sequenced: PBMCs. The TCR sequence derives from a man between 50 and 59 years old in good health and CMV-seronegative. The chain carries TRBV4-2 and TRBJ2-5; D remains unclear. The CDR3 nucleotides are TGTGCCAGCAGCCAAGACGATAGACTCTCCCCTGGAACCCAGTACTTC. Translation: CASSQDDRLSPGTQYF.